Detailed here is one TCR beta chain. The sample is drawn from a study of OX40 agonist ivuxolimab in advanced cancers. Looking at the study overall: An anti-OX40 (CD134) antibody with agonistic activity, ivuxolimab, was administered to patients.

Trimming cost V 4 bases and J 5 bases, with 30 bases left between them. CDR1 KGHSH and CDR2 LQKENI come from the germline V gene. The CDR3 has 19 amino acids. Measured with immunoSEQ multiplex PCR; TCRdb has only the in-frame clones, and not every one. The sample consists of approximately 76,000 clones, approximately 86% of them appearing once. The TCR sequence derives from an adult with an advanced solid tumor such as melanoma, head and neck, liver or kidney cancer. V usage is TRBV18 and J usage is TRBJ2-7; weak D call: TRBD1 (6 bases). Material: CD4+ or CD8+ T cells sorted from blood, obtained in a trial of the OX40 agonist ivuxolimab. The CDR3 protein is CASSLFVAPENGQYHEQYF. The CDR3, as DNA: TGTGCCAGCTCACTTTTTGTGGCGCCGGAGAACGGACAGTACCACGAGCAGTACTTC.